This T cell receptor beta chain was identified during a study of T-cell memory formation after mild COVID-19. Study observations and caveats: The pre-infection memory compartment contained some responding clones, suggesting cross-reactive memory joined. Researchers could not confirm that second-wave clones peaking on day 37 targeted SARS-CoV-2.

From the 5' RACE reads, TCRdb called clonotypes with MiXCR, one entry per CDR3 protein. The sample shows a few hundred thousand distinct CDR3 sequences, roughly 15% of them seen only once. A note on this clonotype: Its cognate antigen is unknown.

Trimming cost V 4 bases and J 5 bases; bases outside gene matches: 3. The germline V gene has CDR1 SGDLS and CDR2 YYNGEE. This CDR3 spans 14 amino acids. This receptor was obtained from a man between 18 and 35 years old who had mild COVID-19 (a few samples of this study predate the infection). Cell type and time point are not known. Source material: PBMCs or a T cell subset sorted from them (not recorded which). This chain connects TRBV9 to TRBJ1-1, with 12 bases lining up with TRBD1. The DNA for the CDR3 is TGTGCCAGCAGCTCGGGACAGGGGGCAACTGAAGCTTTCTTT. Its translation: CASSSGQGATEAFF.